Listed below are T cell receptor beta chains from one sample, sequenced in a study of spatial heterogeneity in lung cancer. MiXCR was run by TCRdb on the 5' RACE reads, yielding one entry per CDR3 protein. The table shows roughly 75,000 distinct CDR3 sequences, with about an eighth occurring only once. Sequenced material: PBMCs, taken at surgery. Receptors were obtained from a male donor with early-stage non-small cell lung cancer. Each CDR3 is given with its conserved first and last residue. Fields, in order: J gene, clone size, V gene, CDR3 protein. Expanded clones are given a class, and other clones once, few, many or no size at all.

TRBJ2-1	-	TRBV7-2	CASSSGTSYNEQFF
TRBJ1-1	-	TRBV5-6	CASSLERAGSEAFF
TRBJ1-1	-	TRBV3-1	CASSPRWGTEAFF
TRBJ2-1	-	TRBV20-1	CSARSTSYNEQFF
TRBJ1-2	many	TRBV4-1	CASSQDNRGLYGYTF
TRBJ2-1	-	TRBV12-3/TRBV12-4	CASSSRGNEQFF
TRBJ2-1	-	TRBV20-1	CSARGKGNEQFF
TRBJ2-3	-	TRBV2	CASSPQGATDTQYF
TRBJ1-1	many	TRBV12-3/TRBV12-4	CASSFSKGRTEAFF
TRBJ1-2	many	TRBV10-3	CAIRARYGYTF
TRBJ2-5	many	TRBV6-2/TRBV6-3	CASSLGGLSGQTQYF
TRBJ2-7	-	TRBV5-4	CASSRTLQGYEQYF
TRBJ2-6	many	TRBV29-1	CSVSDPFAGANVLTF
TRBJ2-2	-	TRBV18	CASSPIRVSTGELFF
TRBJ2-7	-	TRBV3-1	CASSQDPESGRPDYEQYF
TRBJ1-2	-	TRBV5-1	CASSSATGDYGYTF
TRBJ2-1	few	TRBV27	CASSRQTSPRAYNEQFF
TRBJ2-7	many	TRBV30	CAWSAVSRFTAYEQYF
TRBJ2-4	-	TRBV7-2	CASSPTPKNIQYF
TRBJ2-1	-	TRBV27	CASSFLDRAVYNEQFF
TRBJ1-1	-	TRBV11-3	CASSARLDRVTEAFF
TRBJ2-2	once	TRBV5-4	CASSFDSQNTGELFF
TRBJ2-2	few	TRBV24-1	CASEREAGELFF
TRBJ2-7	-	TRBV3-1	CASSQFVGGAYEQYF
TRBJ1-1	-	TRBV5-4	CASSPRGNRNTEAFF
TRBJ2-2	few	TRBV7-2	CASSHRPTGANTGELFF
TRBJ1-2	-	TRBV18	CASSPLAENPYGYTF
TRBJ2-1	many	TRBV4-2	CASSQDTDEQFF
TRBJ2-3	many	TRBV29-1	CSVVGRAGTDTQYF
TRBJ1-1	many	TRBV5-1	CASSLPADTEAFF
TRBJ1-5	few	TRBV20-1	CSARDSTRGNQPQHF
TRBJ2-7	many	TRBV5-4	CASSLPGGREQYF
TRBJ2-3	many	TRBV7-9	CASSLNLAVINTDTQYF
TRBJ1-4	many	TRBV5-1	CASSPGAGTNEKLFF
TRBJ1-4	-	TRBV5-1	CASSLQGSDEKLFF
TRBJ2-7	many	TRBV7-2	CASSLLGLAGAYEQYF
TRBJ2-3	many	TRBV27	CASSPAGAMDTQYF
TRBJ2-2	-	TRBV10-3	CAISESRDTGELFF
TRBJ1-4	once	TRBV6-6	CASSYSLQGEKLFF
TRBJ2-1	few	TRBV5-5	CASIPSAGFSYNEQFF
TRBJ1-1	many	TRBV29-1	CSVSPGSGLGEAFF
TRBJ2-1	many	TRBV2	CASSGAGERRIEQFF
TRBJ2-1	many	TRBV29-1	CSVVRGNEQFF
TRBJ1-1	-	TRBV6-6	CASSYLRLVSF
TRBJ2-7	-	TRBV5-1	CASSFGSGTKHEQYF
TRBJ2-1	-	TRBV7-2	CASSLTSAPYNEQFF
TRBJ2-5	-	TRBV6-6	CASSIGTGGATTQYF
TRBJ1-1	-	TRBV5-5	CASSWDTFGTEAFF
TRBJ2-6	-	TRBV14	CASSALGRLNSGANVLTF
TRBJ2-7	-	TRBV5-1	CASSLIPATYEQYF
TRBJ1-1	-	TRBV7-9	CASSLSDRGDEAFF
TRBJ2-3	-	TRBV20-1	CSEGDRDTQYF
TRBJ2-7	once	TRBV27	CPSSLLGEQYF
TRBJ2-3	-	TRBV9	CASSAYRGRMADTQYF
TRBJ1-1	many	TRBV3-1	CASSSVFTNTEAFF
TRBJ2-3	few	TRBV11-2	CASRAPGQGAISTQYF
TRBJ1-5	many	TRBV4-2	CASSQDKDQPQHF
TRBJ2-3	-	TRBV20-1	CSARFPRRDTDTQYF
TRBJ1-4	many	TRBV4-3	CASSQSGTANEKLFF